This paragraph covers one TCR beta chain sequence. The data were taken from a study of blood T cell repertoires in COVID-19. Study in general: Both acute and convalescent COVID-19 samples were obtained from the United States, Italy and Spain. Nucleic acid was either cDNA or gDNA, and it came from T cells, B-cell-depleted T cells, or PBMCs.

Germline CDR1 LNHDA, CDR2 SQIVND (reference sequence). The CDR3 loop spans 13 amino acids. V gave up 8 bases and J gave up 2 bases; unmatched junction bases: 2. Original methodology: Amplification of reference gene primers provided the estimated nucleated cell counts. Sequenced by immunoSEQ multiplex PCR; TCRdb stores in-frame clones only, minus some. The D gene and trimming were derived from the DNA, and the V and J assignments and clone size from that table. The sample carries about 120,000 clones, 86% recorded once. Sequencing used peripheral blood. The source of this sequence is a man aged 35 to 55 with acute or convalescent COVID-19. The chain links TRBV19 to TRBJ2-3, with 9 bases matching TRBD2. CDR3 sequence reads: CASLAGPTDTQYF. The CDR3 DNA reads as TGTGCCAGTCTAGCGGGGCCCACAGATACGCAGTATTTT.